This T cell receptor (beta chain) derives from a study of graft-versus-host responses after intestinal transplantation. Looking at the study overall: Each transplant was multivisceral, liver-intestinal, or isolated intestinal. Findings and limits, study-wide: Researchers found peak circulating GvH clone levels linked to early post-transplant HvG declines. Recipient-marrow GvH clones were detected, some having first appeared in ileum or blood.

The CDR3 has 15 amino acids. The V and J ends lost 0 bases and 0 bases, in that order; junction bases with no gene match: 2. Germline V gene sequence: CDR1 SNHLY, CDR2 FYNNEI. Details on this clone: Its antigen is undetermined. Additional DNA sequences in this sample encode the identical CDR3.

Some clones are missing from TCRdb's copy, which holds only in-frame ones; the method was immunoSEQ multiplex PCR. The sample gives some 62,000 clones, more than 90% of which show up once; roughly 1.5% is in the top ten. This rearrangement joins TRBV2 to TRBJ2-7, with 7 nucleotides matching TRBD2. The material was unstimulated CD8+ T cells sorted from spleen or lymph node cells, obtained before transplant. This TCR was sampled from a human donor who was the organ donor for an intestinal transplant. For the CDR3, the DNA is TGTGCCAGCAGTGAAGCGGGGGGGAGCTCCTACGAGCAGTACTTC. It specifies CASSEAGGSSYEQYF.